This TCR beta chain was captured by sequencing in a study of cytomegalovirus exposure and HLA in healthy donors. Germline loops: CDR1 MNHNS, CDR2 SASEGT. The CDR3 extends over 14 amino acids. V was trimmed by 6 bases and J by 5 bases, leaving 14 bases between them. The PCR contained 60 Vbeta and 13 Jbeta primers. Libraries were prepared by immunoSEQ multiplex PCR; TCRdb keeps only in-frame clonotypes and omits some of them. The table records roughly 150,000 clones, about 79% of them present only once. This clone was counted once. This chain uses TRBV6-1 with TRBJ1-5; possible D gene TRBD1, 5 bases. The TCR sequence derives from a woman under 40 in good health and CMV-seronegative. The source material was PBMCs. Here the CDR3 reads CASSRPGGDQPQHF. CDR3 in DNA: TGTGCCAGCAGCCGCCCGGGGGGGGATCAGCCCCAGCATTTT.